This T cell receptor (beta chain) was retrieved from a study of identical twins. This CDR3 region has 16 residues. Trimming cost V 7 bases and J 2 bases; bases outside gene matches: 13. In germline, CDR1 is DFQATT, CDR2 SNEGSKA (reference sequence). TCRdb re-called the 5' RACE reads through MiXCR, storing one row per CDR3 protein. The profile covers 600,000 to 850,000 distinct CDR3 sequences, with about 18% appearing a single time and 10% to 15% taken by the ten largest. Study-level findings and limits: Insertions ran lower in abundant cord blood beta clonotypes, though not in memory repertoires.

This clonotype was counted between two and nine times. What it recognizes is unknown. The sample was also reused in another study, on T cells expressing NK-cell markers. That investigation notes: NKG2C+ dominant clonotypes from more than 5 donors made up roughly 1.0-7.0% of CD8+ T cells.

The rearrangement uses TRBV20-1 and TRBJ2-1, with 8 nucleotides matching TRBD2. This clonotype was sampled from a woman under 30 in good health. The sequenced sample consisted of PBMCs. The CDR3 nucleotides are TGCAGTGTTCCGGCCCCCGGGACTAGAGCCTACAATGAGCAGTTCTTC. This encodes CSVPAPGTRAYNEQFF.